This T cell receptor beta chain was found in a study of T cells after yellow fever vaccination. This clonotype was observed a handful of times. The antigen is undetermined. General study points: The study found a weaker secondary response that peaked faster, day 5 versus 15. Sorted repertoires could include abundant contaminating clonotypes from bulk cells. Primary-vaccination clones mostly resurfaced post-booster (approximately 96% CD4, around 88% CD8).

TCRdb ran MiXCR on the 5' RACE reads and lists one entry per CDR3 protein. The table includes about 150,000 distinct CDR3 sequences, around 6.3% detected once. Germline V CDR1 and CDR2: SGHRS, YFSETQ. The CDR3 length is 15 residues. V was pared by 3 bases and J by 5 bases, with 17 bases between. The material was CD4+ T cells sorted from PBMCs, obtained 10 days after the yellow fever booster vaccination. The TCR comes from a man aged 25-45 years who received the YFV17D yellow fever vaccine. V and J are TRBV5-1 and TRBJ2-5, with D maybe TRBD2 (5 bases). The CDR3 DNA reads as TGCGCCAGCAGCTCGAAAGGGAACCAGCGGGAGACCCAGTACTTC. Translated: CASSSKGNQRETQYF.